This TCR beta chain is from a study of vaccination and CD4 T cells after COVID-19. The CDR3 consists of 14 residues. V was clipped by 1 base and J by 3 bases; unmatched bases: 3. Per germline, CDR1 LNHNV and CDR2 YYDKDF (reference sequence). The Oncomine TCR Beta short-read assay sequenced DNA from cultured CD4+ T cells. TCRdb analysed the PCR reads with MiXCR anew, one entry per CDR3 protein. The table includes 9,500 to 14,000 distinct CDR3 sequences, around 28% detected once. Treatment: approximately nine-day PBMC culture with coronavirus spike peptide pools or control peptides (ViraFEST assay). This clonotype has more than one count but fewer than ten. Its matching antigen is unknown.

Source material: cultured CD4+ T cells from blood. This clonotype was obtained from a human donor with COVID-19. The chain carries TRBV15 and TRBJ2-7, with 7 bases lining up with TRBD1. The CDR3 nucleotides are TGTGCCACCAGCAGAGGGCGGACAGGCTACGAGCAGTACTTC. Its protein product is CATSRGRTGYEQYF.